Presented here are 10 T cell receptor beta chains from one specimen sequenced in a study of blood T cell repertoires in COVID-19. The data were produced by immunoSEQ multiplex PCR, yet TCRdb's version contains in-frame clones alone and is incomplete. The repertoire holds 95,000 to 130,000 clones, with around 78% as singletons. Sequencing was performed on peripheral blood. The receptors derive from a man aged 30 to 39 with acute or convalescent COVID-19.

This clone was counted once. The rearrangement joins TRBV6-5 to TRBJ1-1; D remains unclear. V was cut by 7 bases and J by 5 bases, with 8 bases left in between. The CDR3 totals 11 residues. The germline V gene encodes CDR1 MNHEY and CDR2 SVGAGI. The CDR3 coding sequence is TGTGCCAGCATCGTTACTACTGAAGCTTTCTTT. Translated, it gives CASIVTTEAFF.

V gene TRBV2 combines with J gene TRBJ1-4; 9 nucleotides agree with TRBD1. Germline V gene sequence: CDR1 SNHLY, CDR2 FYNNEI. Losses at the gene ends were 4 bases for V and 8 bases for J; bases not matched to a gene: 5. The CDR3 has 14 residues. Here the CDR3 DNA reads TGTGCCAGCAGTGCCCGGGACAGGGTCGAAAAACTGTTTTTT. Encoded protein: CASSARDRVEKLFF.

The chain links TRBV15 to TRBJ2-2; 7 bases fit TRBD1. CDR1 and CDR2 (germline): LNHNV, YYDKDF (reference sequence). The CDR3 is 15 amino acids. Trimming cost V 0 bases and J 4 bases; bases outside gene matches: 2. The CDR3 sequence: CATSRDRGSTGELFF. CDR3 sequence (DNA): TGTGCCACCAGCAGAGACAGGGGGAGCACCGGGGAGCTGTTTTTT. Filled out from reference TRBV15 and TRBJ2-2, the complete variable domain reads DAMVIQNPRYQVTQFGKPVTLSCSQTLNHNVMYWYQQKSSQAPKLLFHYYDKDFNNEADTPDNFQSRRPNTSFCFLDIRSPGLGDTAMYLCATSRDRGSTGELFFGEGSRLTVL.

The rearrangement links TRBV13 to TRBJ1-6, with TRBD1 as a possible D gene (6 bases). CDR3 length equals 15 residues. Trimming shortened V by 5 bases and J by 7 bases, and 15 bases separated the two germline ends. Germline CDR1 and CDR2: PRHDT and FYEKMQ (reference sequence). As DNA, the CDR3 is TGTGCCAGCAGCAGTGGAGGACAGAAAAATTCACCCCTCCACTTT. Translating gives CASSSGGQKNSPLHF.

The chain's CDR3 is CASSEGSPASSPTDTQYF. The CDR3 region has the DNA TGTGCCAGCAGTGAAGGGTCTCCGGCTAGCAGCCCCACAGATACGCAGTATTTT. This chain connects TRBV2 to TRBJ2-3; D possibly corresponds to TRBD2 (5 bases). Trimming took 1 base from V and 2 from J, leaving 19 bases between them. Germline lookup yields CDR1 SNHLY and CDR2 FYNNEI. The CDR3 totals 18 residues.

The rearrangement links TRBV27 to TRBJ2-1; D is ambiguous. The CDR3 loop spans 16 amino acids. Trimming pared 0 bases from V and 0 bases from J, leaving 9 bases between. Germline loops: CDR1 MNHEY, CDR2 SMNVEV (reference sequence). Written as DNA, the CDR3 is TGTGCCAGCAGTTTATCTCCGCGGAGCTCCTACAATGAGCAGTTCTTC. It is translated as CASSLSPRSSYNEQFF.

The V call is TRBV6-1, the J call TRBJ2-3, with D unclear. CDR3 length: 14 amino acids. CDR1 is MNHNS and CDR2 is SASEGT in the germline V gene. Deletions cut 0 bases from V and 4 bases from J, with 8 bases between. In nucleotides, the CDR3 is TGTGCCAGCAGTGAAGCGCTTCAGGCAGATACGCAGTATTTT. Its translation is CASSEALQADTQYF.

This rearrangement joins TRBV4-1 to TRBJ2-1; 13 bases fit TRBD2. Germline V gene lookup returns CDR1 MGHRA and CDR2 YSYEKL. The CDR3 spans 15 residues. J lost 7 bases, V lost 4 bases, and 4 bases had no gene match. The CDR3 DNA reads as TGCGCCAGCAGCCGAGGACTAGCGGGAGAAAATGAGCAGTTCTTC. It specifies CASSRGLAGENEQFF.

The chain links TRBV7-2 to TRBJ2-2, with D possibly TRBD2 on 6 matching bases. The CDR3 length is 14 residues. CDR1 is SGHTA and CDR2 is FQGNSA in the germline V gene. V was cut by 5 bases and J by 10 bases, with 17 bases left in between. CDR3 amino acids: CASSPMWGVEELFF. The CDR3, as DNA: TGTGCCAGCAGCCCCATGTGGGGGGTGGAGGAGCTGTTTTTT.

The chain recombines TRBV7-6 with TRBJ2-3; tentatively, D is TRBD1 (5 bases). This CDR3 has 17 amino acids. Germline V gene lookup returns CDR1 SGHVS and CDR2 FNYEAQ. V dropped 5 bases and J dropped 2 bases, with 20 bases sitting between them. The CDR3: CASSLMAPQGSTDTQYF. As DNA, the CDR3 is TGTGCCAGCAGCCTAATGGCTCCTCAGGGTTCCACAGATACGCAGTATTTT.